Below, 5 T cell receptor beta chains from the same sample are listed, as sequenced in a study of T cell responses to AZD1222 COVID-19 vaccine. Profiled with immunoSEQ multiplex PCR; TCRdb holds only in-frame clones, not every one. In the table there are tens of thousands of clones, about nine tenths of which are singletons. The source was peripheral blood, collected on day 0 of AZD1222 vaccination. Source of these receptors: an adult in good health.

Only a few counts were recorded for this clone. J is TRBJ1-2 and V is TRBV6-5, with 10 bases that match TRBD1. Germline lookup yields CDR1 MNHEY and CDR2 SVGAGI. The CDR3 totals 13 residues. With 8 bases clipped from V and 4 bases from J, the junction kept 4 bases outside the gene matches. CDR3 DNA: TGTGCCAGCCGGACAGGGGGTGGCTATGGCTACACCTTC. Translation: CASRTGGGYGYTF.

The chain links TRBV29-1 to TRBJ2-2; tentative D call: TRBD2 (6 bases). The CDR3 runs 13 residues. With 4 bases removed from V and 5 bases from J, the gap between germline ends came to 11 bases. The germline gives CDR1 SQVTM, CDR2 ANQGSEA. CDR3 loop: CSVGEVGTGELFF. The CDR3 DNA is TGCAGCGTTGGGGAGGTTGGGACCGGGGAGCTGTTTTTT.

V gene TRBV29-1 combines with J gene TRBJ1-1; TRBD1 is a possible D gene (5 bases). The germline CDR1 and CDR2 sequences are SQVTM and ANQGSEA. The germline V and J ends were trimmed by 4 bases and 11 bases, with 8 bases remaining between them. This CDR3 is 9 amino acids long. CDR3 sequence (DNA): TGCAGCGTTGGCAGGGAGGCTTTCTTT. Translated, it gives CSVGREAFF.

The rearrangement joins TRBV6-2 or TRBV6-3 to TRBJ1-5; D is possibly TRBD1 (5 bases). Germline-derived CDR1 and CDR2 are MNHEY and SVGEGT. This CDR3 spans 14 amino acids. V shed 1 base and J shed 2 bases, with 6 bases lying between them. The CDR3 DNA is TGTGCCAGCAGTTACTGGGGGGGCAATCAGCCCCAGCATTTT. Translated: CASSYWGGNQPQHF.

This chain uses TRBV5-1 with TRBJ1-2, with 7 positions matching TRBD1. CDR1 SGHRS and CDR2 YFSETQ come from the germline V gene. The CDR3 runs 15 residues. Trimming at V came to 4 bases and at J to 1 base, leaving 7 bases not matched to a gene. This CDR3 reads CASSHGRDSNYGYTF. The CDR3 DNA follows: TGCGCCAGCAGCCACGGTCGGGACAGTAACTATGGCTACACCTTC. The full variable domain, completed using reference TRBV5-1 and TRBJ1-2, is KAGVTQTPRYLIKTRGQQVTLSCSPISGHRSVSWYQQTPGQGLQFLFEYFSETQRNKGNFPGRFSGRQFSNSRSEMNVSTLELGDSALYLCASSHGRDSNYGYTFGSGTRLTVV.